The TCR beta chain described here comes from a study of T-cell memory formation after mild COVID-19. About the research overall: Clusters of TCRs were largely donor specific.

MiXCR was run by TCRdb on the 5' RACE reads, yielding one entry per CDR3 protein. The profile covers 40,000 to 60,000 distinct CDR3 sequences, with approximately 7.6% appearing a single time and roughly 1.5% taken by the ten largest. The CDR3 consists of 16 residues. Trimming took 7 bases from V and 0 from J, leaving 13 bases between them. Per germline, CDR1 SEHNR and CDR2 FQNEAQ (reference sequence). With regard to this clonotype: The antigen is not known.

Study-wide points: Contracting clones from day 15 to 85 had balanced CD4/CD8; later expanders favoured CD4+.

The material sequenced was PBMCs or a T cell subset sorted from them (not recorded which). The V gene is TRBV7-9, the J gene TRBJ2-6, with no clear D. The sequence was collected from a man aged 18 to 29 who had mild COVID-19 (a few samples of this study predate the infection). Cell type and time point are not known. The CDR3 nucleotides are TGTGCCAGCACTCGGGTGACGGGCTCTGGGGCCAACGTCCTGACTTTC. Protein product: CASTRVTGSGANVLTF.